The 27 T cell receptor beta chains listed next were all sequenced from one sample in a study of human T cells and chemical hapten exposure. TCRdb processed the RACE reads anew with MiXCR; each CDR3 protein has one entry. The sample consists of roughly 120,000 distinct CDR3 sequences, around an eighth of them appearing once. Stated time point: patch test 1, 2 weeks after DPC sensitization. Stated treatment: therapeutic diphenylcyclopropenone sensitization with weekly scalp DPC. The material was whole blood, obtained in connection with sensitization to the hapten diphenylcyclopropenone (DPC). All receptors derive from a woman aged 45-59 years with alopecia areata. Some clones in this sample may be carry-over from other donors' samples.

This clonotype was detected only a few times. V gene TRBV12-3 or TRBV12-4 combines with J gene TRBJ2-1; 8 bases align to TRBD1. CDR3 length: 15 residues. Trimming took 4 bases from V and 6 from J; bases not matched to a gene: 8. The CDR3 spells CASSSGQGAFNEQFF. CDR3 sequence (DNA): TGTGCCAGCAGTTCTGGGCAGGGGGCCTTCAATGAGCAGTTCTTC.

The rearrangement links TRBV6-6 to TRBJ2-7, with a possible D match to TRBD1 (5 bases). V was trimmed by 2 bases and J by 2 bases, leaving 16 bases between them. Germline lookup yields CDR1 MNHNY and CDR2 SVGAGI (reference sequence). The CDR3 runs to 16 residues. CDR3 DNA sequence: TGTGCCAGCAGTTACACCGCTGGGGCGCATACCTACGAGCAGTACTTC. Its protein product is CASSYTAGAHTYEQYF.

The CDR3 is CASSLVHGELFF. In nucleotides, the CDR3 is TGTGCCAGCAGTCTTGTCCACGGGGAGCTGTTTTTT. The J gene is TRBJ2-2, the V gene TRBV28; D gene unclear. The V and J ends lost 5 bases and 7 bases respectively, with 8 bases between them. CDR1 and CDR2 (germline): MDHEN, SYDVKM. The CDR3 contains 12 residues. Together with reference TRBV28 and TRBJ2-2, the CDR3 gives the full variable domain: DVKVTQSSRYLVKRTGEKVFLECVQDMDHENMFWYRQDPGLGLRLIYFSYDVKMKEKGDIPEGYSVSREKKERFSLILESASTNQTSMYLCASSLVHGELFFGEGSRLTVL.

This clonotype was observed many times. CDR3 DNA: TGTGCCAGCAGCCGGACTAGCGGGGACTACAATGAGCAGTTCTTC. It codes for CASSRTSGDYNEQFF. V usage is TRBV7-2 and J usage is TRBJ2-1, with 12 positions matching TRBD2. CDR1 and CDR2 from the germline V gene are SGHTA and FQGNSA. Losses at the gene ends were 5 bases for V and 3 bases for J; bases not matched to a gene: 2. This CDR3 has 15 residues.

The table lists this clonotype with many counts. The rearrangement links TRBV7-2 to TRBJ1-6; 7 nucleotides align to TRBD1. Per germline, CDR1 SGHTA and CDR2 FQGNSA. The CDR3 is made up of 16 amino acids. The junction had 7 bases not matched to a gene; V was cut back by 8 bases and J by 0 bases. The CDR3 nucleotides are TGTGCCAGCGGGGCCCGGGACAGCTCCTATAATTCACCCCTCCACTTT. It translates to CASGARDSSYNSPLHF.

Here the CDR3 DNA reads TGTGCCAGCAGTTACGGTAGGGGGGCCGATACGCAGTATTTT. This translates into CASSYGRGADTQYF. The chain couples TRBV6-5 to TRBJ2-3, with D tentatively TRBD1 or TRBD2 (6 bases each). V lost 2 bases, J lost 6 bases, and 12 bases lay in between. Per the germline V gene, CDR1 is MNHEY and CDR2 is SVGAGI. The CDR3 runs 14 residues.

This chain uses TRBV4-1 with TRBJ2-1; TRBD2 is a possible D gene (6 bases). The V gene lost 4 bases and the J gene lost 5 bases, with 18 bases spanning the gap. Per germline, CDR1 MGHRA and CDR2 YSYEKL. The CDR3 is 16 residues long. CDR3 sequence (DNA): TGCGCCAGCAGCCCCCCTCCCCGGGGCGGGGACAATGAGCAGTTCTTC. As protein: CASSPPPRGGDNEQFF.

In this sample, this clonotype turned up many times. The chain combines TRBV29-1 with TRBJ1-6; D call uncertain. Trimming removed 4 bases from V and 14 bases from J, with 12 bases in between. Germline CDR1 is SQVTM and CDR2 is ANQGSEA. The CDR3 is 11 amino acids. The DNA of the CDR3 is TGCAGCGTTGCAGATGGAATTGCCCTCCACTTT. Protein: CSVADGIALHF.

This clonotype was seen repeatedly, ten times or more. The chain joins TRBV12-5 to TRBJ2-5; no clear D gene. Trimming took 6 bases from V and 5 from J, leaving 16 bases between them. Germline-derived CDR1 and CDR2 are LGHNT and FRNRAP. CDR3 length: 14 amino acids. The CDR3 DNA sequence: TGTGCTAGTGGCCCCGATCTGGCGACGGAGACCCAGTACTTC. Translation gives CASGPDLATETQYF.

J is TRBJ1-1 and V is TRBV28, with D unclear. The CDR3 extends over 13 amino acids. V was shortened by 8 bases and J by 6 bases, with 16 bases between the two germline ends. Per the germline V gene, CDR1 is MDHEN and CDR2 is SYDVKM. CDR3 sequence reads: CASGQQPTPEAFF. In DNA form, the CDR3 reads TGTGCCAGCGGCCAACAGCCAACCCCTGAAGCTTTCTTT. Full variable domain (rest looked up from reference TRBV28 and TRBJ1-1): DVKVTQSSRYLVKRTGEKVFLECVQDMDHENMFWYRQDPGLGLRLIYFSYDVKMKEKGDIPEGYSVSREKKERFSLILESASTNQTSMYLCASGQQPTPEAFFGQGTRLTVV.

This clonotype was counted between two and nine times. The CDR3 nucleotides are TGTGCCAGCAGCCAAGGCCAGGGTCGGGCTTTCTTT. It translates to CASSQGQGRAFF. The chain uses TRBV3-1 and TRBJ1-1, with a possible D match to TRBD1 (5 bases). V lost 1 base to trimming and J lost 11 bases, with 11 bases between them. The CDR3 runs 12 residues. The germline gives CDR1 LGHDT, CDR2 YNNKEL (reference sequence).

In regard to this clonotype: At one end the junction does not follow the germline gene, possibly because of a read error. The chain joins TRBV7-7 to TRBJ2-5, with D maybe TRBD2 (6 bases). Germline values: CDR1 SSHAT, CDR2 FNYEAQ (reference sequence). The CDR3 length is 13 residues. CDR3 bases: TGTGCTAGCAGCTTAGGAGGGCGGGAGACCCAGTACTTC. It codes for CASSLGGRETQYF.

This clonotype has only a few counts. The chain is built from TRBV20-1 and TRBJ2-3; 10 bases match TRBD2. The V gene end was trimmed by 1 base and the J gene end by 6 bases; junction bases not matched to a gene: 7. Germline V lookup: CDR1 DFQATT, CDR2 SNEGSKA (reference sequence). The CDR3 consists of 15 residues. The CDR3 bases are TGCAGTGCTAGAGTATTAGCGGGAGGTGGTGATACGCAGTATTTT. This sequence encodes CSARVLAGGGDTQYF.

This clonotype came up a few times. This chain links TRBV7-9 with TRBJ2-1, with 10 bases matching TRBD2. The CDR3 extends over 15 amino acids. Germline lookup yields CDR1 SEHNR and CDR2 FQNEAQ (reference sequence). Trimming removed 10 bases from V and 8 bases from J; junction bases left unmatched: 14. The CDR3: CATPETSSGSYEQFF. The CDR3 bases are TGTGCCACCCCTGAAACGTCTAGCGGGAGTTATGAGCAGTTCTTC.

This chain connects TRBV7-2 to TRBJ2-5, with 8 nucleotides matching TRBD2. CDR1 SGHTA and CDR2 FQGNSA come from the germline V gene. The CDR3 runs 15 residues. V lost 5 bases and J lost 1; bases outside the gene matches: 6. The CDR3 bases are TGTGCCAGCAGCCCGGCGGGGGGACGCCAAGAGACCCAGTACTTC. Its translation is CASSPAGGRQETQYF.

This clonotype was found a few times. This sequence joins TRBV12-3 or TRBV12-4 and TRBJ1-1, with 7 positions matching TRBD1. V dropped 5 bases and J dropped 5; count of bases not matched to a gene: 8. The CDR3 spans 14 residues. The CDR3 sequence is CASSLQQGRTEAFF. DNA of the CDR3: TGTGCCAGCAGTCTCCAACAGGGGAGGACTGAAGCTTTCTTT.

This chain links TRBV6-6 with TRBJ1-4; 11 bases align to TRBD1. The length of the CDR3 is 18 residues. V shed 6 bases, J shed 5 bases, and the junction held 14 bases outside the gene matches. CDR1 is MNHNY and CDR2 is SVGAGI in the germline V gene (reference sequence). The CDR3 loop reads CASSSTGTGGVGNEKLFF. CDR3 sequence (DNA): TGTGCCAGCAGCTCAACCGGGACAGGGGGTGTCGGGAATGAAAAACTGTTTTTT.

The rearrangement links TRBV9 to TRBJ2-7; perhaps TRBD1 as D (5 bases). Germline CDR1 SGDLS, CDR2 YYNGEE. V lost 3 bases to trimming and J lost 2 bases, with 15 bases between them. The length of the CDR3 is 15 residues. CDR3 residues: CASSARQHITYEQYF. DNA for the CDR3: TGTGCCAGCAGCGCCCGACAGCACATAACCTACGAGCAGTACTTC.

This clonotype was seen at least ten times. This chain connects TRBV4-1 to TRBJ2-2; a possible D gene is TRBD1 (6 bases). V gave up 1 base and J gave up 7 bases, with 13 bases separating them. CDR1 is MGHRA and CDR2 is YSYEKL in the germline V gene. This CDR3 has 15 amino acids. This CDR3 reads CASSQGPAGVGELFF. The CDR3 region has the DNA TGCGCCAGCAGCCAAGGTCCGGCAGGGGTCGGGGAGCTGTTTTTT.

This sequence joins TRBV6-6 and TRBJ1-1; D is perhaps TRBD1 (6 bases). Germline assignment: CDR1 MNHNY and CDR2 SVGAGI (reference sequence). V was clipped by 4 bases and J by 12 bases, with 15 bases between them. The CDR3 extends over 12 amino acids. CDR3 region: CASSFIQGRPFF. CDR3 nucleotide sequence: TGTGCCAGCAGTTTCATACAGGGTCGCCCTTTCTTT.

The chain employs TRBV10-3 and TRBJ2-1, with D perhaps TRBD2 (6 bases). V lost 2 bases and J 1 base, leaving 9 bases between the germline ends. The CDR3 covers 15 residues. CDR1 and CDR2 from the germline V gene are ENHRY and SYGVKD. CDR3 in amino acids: CAISEPGTSYNEQFF. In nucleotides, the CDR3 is TGTGCCATCAGTGAGCCGGGGACTTCCTACAATGAGCAGTTCTTC.

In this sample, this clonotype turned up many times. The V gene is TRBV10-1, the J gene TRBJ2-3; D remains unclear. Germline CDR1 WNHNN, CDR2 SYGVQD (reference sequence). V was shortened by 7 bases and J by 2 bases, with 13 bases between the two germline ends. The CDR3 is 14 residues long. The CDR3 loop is CASTPGRSTDTQYF. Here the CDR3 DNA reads TGCGCCAGCACCCCCGGAAGGTCCACAGATACGCAGTATTTT.

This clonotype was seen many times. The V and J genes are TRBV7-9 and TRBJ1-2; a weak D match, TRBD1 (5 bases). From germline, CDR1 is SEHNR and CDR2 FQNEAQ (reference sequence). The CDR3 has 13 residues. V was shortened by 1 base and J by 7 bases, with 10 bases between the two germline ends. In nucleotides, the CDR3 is TGTGCCAGCAGCTTAGAAGGGGAACGTGGCTACACCTTC. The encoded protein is CASSLEGERGYTF.

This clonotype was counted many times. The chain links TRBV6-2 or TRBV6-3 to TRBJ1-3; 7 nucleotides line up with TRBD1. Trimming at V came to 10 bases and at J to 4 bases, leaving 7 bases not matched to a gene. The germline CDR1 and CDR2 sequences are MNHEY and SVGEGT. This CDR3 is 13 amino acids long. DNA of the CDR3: TGTGCCACCGCAGGACAGGCCGGAAACACCATATATTTT. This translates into CATAGQAGNTIYF.

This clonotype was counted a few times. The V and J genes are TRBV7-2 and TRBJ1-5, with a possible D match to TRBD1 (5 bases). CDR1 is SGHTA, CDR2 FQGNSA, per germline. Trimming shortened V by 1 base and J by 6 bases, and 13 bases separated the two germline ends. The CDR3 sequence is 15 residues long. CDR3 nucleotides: TGTGCCAGCAGCTTAGGATCAGGGCAAGGTCAGCCCCAGCATTTT. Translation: CASSLGSGQGQPQHF.

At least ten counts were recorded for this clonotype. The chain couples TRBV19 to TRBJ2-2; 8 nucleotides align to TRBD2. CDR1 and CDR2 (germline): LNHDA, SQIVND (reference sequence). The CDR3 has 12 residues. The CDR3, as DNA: TGTGGAGCGGGGGATAACACCGGGGAGCTGTTTTTT. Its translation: CGAGDNTGELFF.

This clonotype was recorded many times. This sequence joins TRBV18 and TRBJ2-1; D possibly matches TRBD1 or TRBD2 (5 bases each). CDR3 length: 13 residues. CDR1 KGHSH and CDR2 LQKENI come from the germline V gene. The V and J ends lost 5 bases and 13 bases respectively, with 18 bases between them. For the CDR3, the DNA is TGTGCCAGCTCAGCGTCAGCTGAGAGGGGTCAGTTCTTC. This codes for CASSASAERGQFF. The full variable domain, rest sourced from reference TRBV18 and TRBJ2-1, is NAGVMQNPRHLVRRRGQEARLRCSPMKGHSHVYWYRQLPEEGLKFMVYLQKENIIDESGMPKERFSAEFPKEGPSILRIQQVVRGDSAAYFCASSASAERGQFFGPGTRLTVL.